These 14 T cell receptor beta chains were sequenced from one sample in a study of blood T cell repertoires in COVID-19. Libraries were prepared by immunoSEQ multiplex PCR; TCRdb keeps only in-frame clonotypes and omits some of them. The sample records 65,000 to 80,000 clones, around nine tenths being singletons. The specimen sequenced was peripheral blood. The receptor set was obtained from a human donor in a cohort sampled during active COVID-19.

The chain links TRBV19 to TRBJ2-5; D possibly corresponds to TRBD1 (6 bases). This CDR3 is 15 amino acids long. V lost 4 bases and J 2 bases, leaving 14 bases between the germline ends. Looked up from germline, CDR1 is LNHDA and CDR2 is SQIVND (reference sequence). CDR3 region: CASSRTGMGQETQYF. CDR3 bases: TGTGCCAGTAGTAGAACAGGGATGGGACAAGAGACCCAGTACTTC.

J is TRBJ1-2 and V is TRBV5-1; D not certain. With 0 bases removed from V and 5 bases from J, the gap between germline ends came to 8 bases. Germline loops: CDR1 SGHRS, CDR2 YFSETQ. The CDR3 consists of 13 residues. CDR3 in amino acids: CASSLERNYGYTF. CDR3 coding DNA: TGCGCCAGCAGCTTGGAGAGGAATTATGGCTACACCTTC.

The chain joins TRBV19 to TRBJ2-1; D gene ambiguous. The CDR3 covers 12 residues. Trimming stripped 3 bases from V and 5 bases from J, with 5 bases between. The germline V gene encodes CDR1 LNHDA and CDR2 SQIVND (reference sequence). The CDR3 DNA follows: TGTGCCAGTAGTATGTTTAACAATGAGCAGTTCTTC. Amino acid sequence: CASSMFNNEQFF.

The CDR3 nucleotides read TGCGCCAGCAGCTTGGACTACGGATTAATGAACACTGAAGCTTTCTTT. Its protein is CASSLDYGLMNTEAFF. The chain is built from TRBV5-1 and TRBJ1-1, with unresolved D. CDR1 SGHRS and CDR2 YFSETQ come from the germline V gene. The V and J ends lost 0 bases and 0 bases respectively, with 12 bases between them. The CDR3 covers 16 residues.

The chain links TRBV7-3 to TRBJ2-2; 7 bases fit TRBD1. V shed 3 bases and J 5 bases; nucleotides not matched to a gene: 3. The CDR3 loop spans 14 amino acids. Per germline, CDR1 SGHTA and CDR2 FQGTGA. The CDR3 sequence: CASSLGQKTGELFF. The CDR3 DNA sequence: TGTGCCAGCAGCTTGGGACAGAAGACCGGGGAGCTGTTTTTT.

The sample holds a few counts of this clone. V is TRBV6-2 or TRBV6-3 and J is TRBJ1-3; D is perhaps TRBD1 (5 bases). The V end lost 6 bases, the J end lost 4 bases, and 13 bases lay between the germline ends. Germline values: CDR1 MNHEY, CDR2 SVGEGT. The CDR3 totals 14 residues. CDR3: CASSPGHLGNTIYF. The CDR3 nucleotides are TGTGCCAGCAGCCCCGGACACCTCGGAAACACCATATATTTT.

The V and J genes are TRBV10-3 and TRBJ1-1; D remains unclear. The CDR3 runs to 15 residues. CDR1 is ENHRY and CDR2 is SYGVKD in the germline V gene. V was clipped by 6 bases and J by 1 base, with 15 bases between them. The CDR3 DNA is TGTGCCATCAGACCCGGGGTTGACCCGAACACTGAAGCTTTCTTT. This encodes CAIRPGVDPNTEAFF.

V gene TRBV19 combines with J gene TRBJ1-1; 10 bases align to TRBD1. V lost 3 bases to trimming and J lost 4 bases; unmatched junction nucleotides: 5. This CDR3 comprises 15 residues. Germline loops: CDR1 LNHDA, CDR2 SQIVND (reference sequence). The CDR3 loop is CASSMSGTGATEAFF. The CDR3 DNA reads TGTGCCAGTAGTATGTCTGGGACAGGGGCCACTGAAGCTTTCTTT.

J is TRBJ2-7 and V is TRBV6-1; 8 bases align to TRBD2. The V and J ends lost 2 bases and 4 bases, in that order; junction bases with no gene match: 10. Germline V gene data show CDR1 as MNHNS and CDR2 as SASEGT. This CDR3 comprises 16 residues. The CDR3 nucleotides are TGTGCCAGCAGTGAAATGACTAGCGCCAAAATGTACGAGCAGTACTTC. Residues: CASSEMTSAKMYEQYF.

CDR3 nucleotide sequence: TGTGCCAGCAGCACGCTCGGGACAGGCAATCAGCCCCAGCATTTT. Translated, it gives CASSTLGTGNQPQHF. This sequence joins TRBV7-2 and TRBJ1-5, with 7 bases fitting TRBD1. V trimming: 5 bases; J trimming: 2 bases; junction bases outside the gene matches: 6. This CDR3 spans 15 amino acids. From germline, CDR1 is SGHTA and CDR2 FQGNSA. Full variable domain (rest looked up from reference TRBV7-2 and TRBJ1-5): GAGVSQSPSNKVTEKGKDVELRCDPISGHTALYWYRQSLGQGLEFLIYFQGNSAPDKSGLPSDRFSAERTGGSVSTLTIQRTQQEDSAVYLCASSTLGTGNQPQHFGDGTRLSIL.

This clone was seen once. CDR3 bases: TGTGCCTGGAGTGTCGGCGGATACACAGATACGCAGTATTTT. Translation: CAWSVGGYTDTQYF. The rearrangement joins TRBV30 to TRBJ2-3; no firm D call. Germline V gene data show CDR1 as GTSNPN and CDR2 as SVGIG (reference sequence). The length of the CDR3 is 14 residues. Trimming removed 0 bases from V and 2 bases from J, with 9 bases in between.

The chain links TRBV6-2 or TRBV6-3 to TRBJ2-2; D ambiguous. Trimming cost V 5 bases and J 1 base, with 14 bases left between them. The germline V gene encodes CDR1 MNHEY and CDR2 SVGEGT. The CDR3 is 16 residues long. The CDR3 DNA follows: TGTGCCAGCAGTAATACAGTGTCAGGGAACACCGGGGAGCTGTTTTTT. Encoded protein: CASSNTVSGNTGELFF.

The chain has TRBV14 and TRBJ2-5; TRBD1 might be the D (6 bases). The length of the CDR3 is 14 residues. Germline assignment: CDR1 SGHDN and CDR2 FVKESK. V was clipped by 4 bases and J by 5 bases, with 14 bases between them. The CDR3 reads CASSPRAGVETQYF. The CDR3 DNA reads as TGTGCCAGCAGCCCCCGGGCAGGGGTGGAGACCCAGTACTTC.

The CDR3 DNA follows: TGCGCCAACTTAGCGGGGGAGCAGTTCTTC. Its translation: CANLAGEQFF. The V call is TRBV4-1, the J call TRBJ2-1, with 8 bases lining up with TRBD2. Germline V gene sequence: CDR1 MGHRA, CDR2 YSYEKL. The CDR3 runs to 10 residues. V lost 10 bases to trimming and J lost 10 bases; unmatched junction nucleotides: 3.